One TCR beta chain is described in this entry. Its target is unknown. Treg sorting used a CD4+CD25+CD127-/low gate. Constant-region reverse primers amplified full-length variable regions, followed by semi-nested Nested Universal Primer A PCR. TCRdb re-called the 5' RACE reads with MiXCR, one entry per CDR3 protein. The table shows approximately 57,000 distinct CDR3 sequences, with less than 25% occurring only once. Regarding the study as a whole: In terms of TCR gene usage, tumor memory CD4+ T cells clustered together with blood and lymph node memory CD4+ cells, as well as with lymph node naive CD4+ cells. The larger-cohort validation was restricted to a single TCR beta V-J rearrangement rather than whole repertoires.

This CDR3 region has 14 residues. Germline V gene data show CDR1 as SEHNR and CDR2 as FQNEAQ (reference sequence). Trimming took 3 bases from V and 1 from J, leaving 9 bases between them. The sequence derives from a female donor with breast cancer. Input material: tumor-infiltrating Tregs sorted from the breast tumor. V and J are TRBV7-9 and TRBJ2-5; D call uncertain. The CDR3 DNA reads TGTGCCAGCAGCTTCGGAAATCGCCAAGAGACCCAGTACTTC. Translation gives CASSFGNRQETQYF.